This is a list of T cell receptor beta chains from one sample in a study of T cells in Graves' hyperthyroidism and ophthalmopathy. TCRdb processed the multiplex PCR reads anew with MiXCR; each CDR3 protein has one entry. The data contain around 400,000 distinct CDR3 sequences, roughly 15% of them singletons. The sample taken for sequencing was blood. The receptors stem from a woman aged 55-70 years with Graves' ophthalmopathy. The CDR3 runs from the conserved cysteine through the conserved F or W. Fields, in order: clone size, D gene, J gene, V gene, CDR3 protein, CDR3 DNA. A D gene is named only where the DNA matches it firmly. Clone size is given for some rows only: seen once, a few or many times, or a class if the clone is expanded.

size: many; D: NA; J: TRBJ2-3; V: TRBV5-1; CDR3: CASSWKDFSSTDTQYF; DNA: TGCGCCAGCAGCTGGAAGGACTTTTCTAGCACAGATACGCAGTATTTT
size: NA; D: NA; J: TRBJ2-2; V: TRBV5-1; CDR3: CASSPSLGGTNTGELFF; DNA: TGCGCCAGTAGCCCCTCATTAGGGGGAACTAACACCGGGGAGCTGTTTTTT
size: NA; D: NA; J: TRBJ1-2; V: TRBV19; CDR3: CASSSRTENYGYTF; DNA: TGTGCCAGTAGTTCCCGGACGGAAAACTATGGCTACACCTTC
size: many; D: NA; J: TRBJ2-3; V: TRBV2; CDR3: CASIPGRGGYTQYF; DNA: TGTGCCAGCATCCCAGGCAGGGGCGGGTATACGCAGTATTTT
size: many; D: NA; J: TRBJ2-7; V: TRBV6-1; CDR3: CASGRAGAYEQYF; DNA: TGTGCCAGCGGGAGGGCAGGGGCCTACGAGCAGTACTTC
size: NA; D: TRBD2; J: TRBJ2-3; V: TRBV27; CDR3: CASSGLAGGLTDTQYF; DNA: TGTGCCAGCAGTGGACTAGCGGGAGGCCTCACAGATACGCAGTATTTT
size: NA; D: NA; J: TRBJ2-6; V: TRBV6-2/TRBV6-3; CDR3: CASRPISGRANVLTF; DNA: TGTGCCAGCAGACCCATCTCTGGGAGGGCCAACGTCCTGACTTTC
size: many; D: NA; J: TRBJ2-1; V: TRBV2; CDR3: CASTYDQSNEQFF; DNA: TGTGCCAGCACCTACGACCAGTCCAATGAGCAGTTCTTC
size: many; D: NA; J: TRBJ2-7; V: TRBV20-1; CDR3: CSARDGRGRQHEQYF; DNA: TGCAGTGCTAGAGATGGACGGGGGCGACAGCACGAGCAGTACTTC
size: once; D: NA; J: TRBJ1-1; V: TRBV7-3; CDR3: CASSLKRGTEAFF; DNA: TGTGCCAGCAGCTTAAAGCGAGGTACTGAAGCTTTCTTT
size: many; D: TRBD1; J: TRBJ2-1; V: TRBV20-1; CDR3: CSARGGQGVGEQFF; DNA: TGCAGTGCTAGGGGCGGACAGGGTGTAGGTGAGCAGTTCTTC
size: many; D: TRBD2; J: TRBJ2-7; V: TRBV6-2/TRBV6-3; CDR3: CASSYFAGEVDEQYF; DNA: TGTGCCAGCAGTTATTTCGCGGGAGAGGTCGACGAGCAGTACTTC
size: many; D: TRBD1; J: TRBJ1-4; V: TRBV5-5; CDR3: CASSVRQGPEKLFF; DNA: TGTGCCAGCAGCGTTCGACAGGGTCCAGAAAAACTGTTTTTT
size: many; D: TRBD2; J: TRBJ2-1; V: TRBV28; CDR3: CASSIGGRSSEQFF; DNA: TGTGCCAGCAGTATAGGCGGGAGGAGCAGTGAGCAGTTCTTC
size: NA; D: TRBD1; J: TRBJ2-6; V: TRBV7-9; CDR3: CASSSRDRVSEGANVLTF; DNA: TGTGCCAGCAGCTCTCGGGACAGGGTATCGGAAGGGGCCAACGTCCTGACTTTC
size: NA; D: NA; J: TRBJ1-5; V: TRBV20-1; CDR3: CSAGSNQPQHF; DNA: TGCAGTGCTGGTAGCAATCAGCCCCAGCATTTT
size: few; D: NA; J: TRBJ1-1; V: TRBV5-1; CDR3: CASIRDWGSTEAFF; DNA: TGCGCCAGCATCCGGGACTGGGGATCCACTGAAGCTTTCTTT